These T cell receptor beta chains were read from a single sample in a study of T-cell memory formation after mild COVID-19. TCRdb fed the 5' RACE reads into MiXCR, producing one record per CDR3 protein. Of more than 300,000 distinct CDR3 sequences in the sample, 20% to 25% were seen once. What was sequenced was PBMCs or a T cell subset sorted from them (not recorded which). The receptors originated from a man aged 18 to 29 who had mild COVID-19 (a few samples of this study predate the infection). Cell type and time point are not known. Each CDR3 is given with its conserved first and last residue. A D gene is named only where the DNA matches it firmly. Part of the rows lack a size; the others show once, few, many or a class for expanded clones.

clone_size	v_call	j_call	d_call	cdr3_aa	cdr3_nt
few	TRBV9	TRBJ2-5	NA	CASSDDQETQYF	TGTGCCAGCAGCGACGACCAAGAGACCCAGTACTTC
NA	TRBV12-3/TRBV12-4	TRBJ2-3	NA	CASSFGPAPGIYTDTQYF	TGTGCCAGCAGTTTTGGGCCGGCACCGGGGATTTACACAGATACGCAGTATTTT
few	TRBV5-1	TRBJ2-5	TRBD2	CASSVVAGQQETQYF	TGCGCCAGCAGCGTAGTAGCGGGGCAGCAAGAGACCCAGTACTTC
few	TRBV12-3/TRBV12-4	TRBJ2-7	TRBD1	CASSVTGTGAYEQYF	TGTGCCAGCAGTGTAACCGGGACAGGGGCCTACGAGCAGTACTTC
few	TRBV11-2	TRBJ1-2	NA	CASSLGQHGYGYTF	TGTGCCAGCAGCTTAGGGCAGCATGGCTATGGCTACACCTTC
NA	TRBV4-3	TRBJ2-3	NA	CASSLGGAASTDTQYF	TGCGCCAGCAGCCTGGGGGGGGCCGCTAGCACAGATACGCAGTATTTT
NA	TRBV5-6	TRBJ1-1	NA	CASSLGALAEAFF	TGTGCCAGCAGCTTGGGAGCACTCGCTGAAGCTTTCTTT
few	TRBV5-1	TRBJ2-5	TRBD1	CASSMGQIKETQYF	TGCGCCAGCAGCATGGGACAGATTAAAGAGACCCAGTACTTC
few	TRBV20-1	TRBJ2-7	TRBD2	CSAGLAGDSYEQYF	TGCAGTGCAGGTCTAGCGGGGGACTCCTACGAGCAGTACTTC
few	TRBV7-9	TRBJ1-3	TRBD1	CASQNRGPGNTIYF	TGTGCCAGCCAGAACAGGGGGCCGGGAAACACCATATATTTT
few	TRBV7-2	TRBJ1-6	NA	CASSSAAVGSSPLHF	TGTGCCAGCAGCTCAGCGGCAGTCGGATCTTCACCCCTCCACTTT
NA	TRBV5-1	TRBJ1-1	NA	CASSWEGGTEAFF	TGCGCCAGCAGCTGGGAGGGGGGTACTGAAGCTTTCTTT
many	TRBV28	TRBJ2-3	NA	CASSPVRATDTDTQYF	TGTGCCAGCAGTCCCGTACGGGCGACAGACACAGATACGCAGTATTTT
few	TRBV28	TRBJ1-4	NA	CASSLADRSNEKLFF	TGTGCCAGCAGTTTAGCCGACAGAAGTAATGAAAAACTGTTTTTT
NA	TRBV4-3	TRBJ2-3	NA	CASSQQAGASTDTQYF	TGCGCCAGCAGCCAACAGGCAGGGGCAAGCACAGATACGCAGTATTTT
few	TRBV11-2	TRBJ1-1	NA	CASSFGVSTEAFF	TGTGCCAGCAGCTTCGGTGTGAGCACTGAAGCTTTCTTT
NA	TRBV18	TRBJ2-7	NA	CASSPQQQSSYEQYF	TGTGCCAGCTCACCACAACAGCAATCTTCCTACGAGCAGTACTTC
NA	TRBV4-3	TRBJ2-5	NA	CASSQTYGTETQYF	TGCGCCAGCAGCCAGACCTACGGGACAGAGACCCAGTACTTC
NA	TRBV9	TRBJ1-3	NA	CASRRGAENTIYF	TGTGCCAGCAGGAGGGGCGCGGAAAACACCATATATTTT
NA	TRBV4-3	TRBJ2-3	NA	CASSQDGTADTQYF	TGCGCCAGCAGCCAAGATGGTACCGCAGATACGCAGTATTTT
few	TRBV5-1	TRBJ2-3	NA	CASSLDSGDTQYF	TGCGCCAGCAGCTTGGATTCAGGGGATACGCAGTATTTT
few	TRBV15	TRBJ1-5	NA	CATSRERTGWQPQHF	TGTGCCACCAGCAGAGAGAGAACAGGGTGGCAGCCCCAGCATTTT